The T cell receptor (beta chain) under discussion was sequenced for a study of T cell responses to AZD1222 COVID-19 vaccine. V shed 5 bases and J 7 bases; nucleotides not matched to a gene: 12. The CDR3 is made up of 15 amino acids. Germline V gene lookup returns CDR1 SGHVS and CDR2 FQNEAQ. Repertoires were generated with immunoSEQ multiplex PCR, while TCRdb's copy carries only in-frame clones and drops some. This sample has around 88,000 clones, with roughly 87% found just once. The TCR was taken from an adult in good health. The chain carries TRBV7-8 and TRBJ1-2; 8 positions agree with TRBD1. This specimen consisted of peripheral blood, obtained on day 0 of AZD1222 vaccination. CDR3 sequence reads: CASSLNTGTGVGYTF. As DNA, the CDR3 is TGTGCCAGCAGCCTGAACACCGGGACAGGAGTTGGCTACACCTTC.